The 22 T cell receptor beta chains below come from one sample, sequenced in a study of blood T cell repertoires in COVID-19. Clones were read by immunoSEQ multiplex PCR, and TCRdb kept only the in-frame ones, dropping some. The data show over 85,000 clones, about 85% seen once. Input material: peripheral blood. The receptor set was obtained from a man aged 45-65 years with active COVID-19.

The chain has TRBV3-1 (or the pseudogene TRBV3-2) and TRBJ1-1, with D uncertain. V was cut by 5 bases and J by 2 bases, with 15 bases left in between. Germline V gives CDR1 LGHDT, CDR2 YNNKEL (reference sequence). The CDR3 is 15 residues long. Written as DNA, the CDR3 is TGTGCCAGCAGCAGCCCATCCGGACTAAACACTGAAGCTTTCTTT. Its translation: CASSSPSGLNTEAFF.

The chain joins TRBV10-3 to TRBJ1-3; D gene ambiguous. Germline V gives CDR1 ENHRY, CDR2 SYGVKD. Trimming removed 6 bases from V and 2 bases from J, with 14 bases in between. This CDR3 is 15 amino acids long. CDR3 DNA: TGTGCCATCAGAGCCTTCGAAAAGACTGGAAACACCATATATTTT. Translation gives CAIRAFEKTGNTIYF.

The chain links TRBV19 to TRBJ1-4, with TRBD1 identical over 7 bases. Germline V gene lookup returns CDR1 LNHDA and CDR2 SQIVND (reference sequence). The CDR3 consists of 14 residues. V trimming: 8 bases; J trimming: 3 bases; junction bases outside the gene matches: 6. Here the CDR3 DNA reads TGTGCCAGTGCCGACAGGGCACCTAATGAAAAACTGTTTTTT. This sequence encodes CASADRAPNEKLFF.

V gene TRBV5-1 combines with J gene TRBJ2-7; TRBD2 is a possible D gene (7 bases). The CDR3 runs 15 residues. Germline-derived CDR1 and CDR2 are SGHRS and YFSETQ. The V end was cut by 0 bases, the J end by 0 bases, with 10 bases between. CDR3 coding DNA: TGCGCCAGCAGCTTGGACGGGGGGCACTCCTACGAGCAGTACTTC. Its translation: CASSLDGGHSYEQYF. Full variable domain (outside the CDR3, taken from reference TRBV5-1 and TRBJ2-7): KAGVTQTPRYLIKTRGQQVTLSCSPISGHRSVSWYQQTPGQGLQFLFEYFSETQRNKGNFPGRFSGRQFSNSRSEMNVSTLELGDSALYLCASSLDGGHSYEQYFGPGTRLTVT.

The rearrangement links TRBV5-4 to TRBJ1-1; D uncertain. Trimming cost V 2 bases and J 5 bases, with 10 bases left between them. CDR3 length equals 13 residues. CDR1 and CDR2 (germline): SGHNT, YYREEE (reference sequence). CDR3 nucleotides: TGTGCCAGCAGCTTAATGACTGGGACTGAAGCTTTCTTT. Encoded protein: CASSLMTGTEAFF.

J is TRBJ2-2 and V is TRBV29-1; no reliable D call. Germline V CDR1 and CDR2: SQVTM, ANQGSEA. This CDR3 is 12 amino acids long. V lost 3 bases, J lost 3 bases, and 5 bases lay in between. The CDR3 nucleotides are TGCAGCGTTGATTCAGACACCGGGGAGCTGTTTTTT. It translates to CSVDSDTGELFF.

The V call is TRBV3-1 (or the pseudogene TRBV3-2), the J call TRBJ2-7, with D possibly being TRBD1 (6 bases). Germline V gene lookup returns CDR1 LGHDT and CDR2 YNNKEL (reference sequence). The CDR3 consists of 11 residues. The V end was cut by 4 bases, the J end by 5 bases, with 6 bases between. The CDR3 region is CASSRQDEQYF. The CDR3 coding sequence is TGTGCCAGCAGCCGACAGGACGAGCAGTACTTC.

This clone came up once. The CDR3 is CASTLTELERGVEGPDTQYF. DNA of the CDR3: TGTGCCAGCACCCTAACAGAATTAGAGCGGGGGGTGGAGGGACCAGATACGCAGTATTTT. J is TRBJ2-3 and V is TRBV6-4; 9 bases agree with TRBD2. V lost 7 bases, J lost 4 bases, and 24 bases stayed unmatched. The V gene's germline CDR1 is MRHNA and CDR2 SNTAGT. The CDR3 has 20 residues.

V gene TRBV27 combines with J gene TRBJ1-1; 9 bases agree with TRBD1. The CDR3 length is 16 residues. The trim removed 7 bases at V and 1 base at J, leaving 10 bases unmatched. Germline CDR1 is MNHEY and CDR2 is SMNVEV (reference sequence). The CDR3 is CASKRDRAVWNTEAFF. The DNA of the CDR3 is TGTGCCAGCAAAAGGGACAGGGCCGTTTGGAACACTGAAGCTTTCTTT.

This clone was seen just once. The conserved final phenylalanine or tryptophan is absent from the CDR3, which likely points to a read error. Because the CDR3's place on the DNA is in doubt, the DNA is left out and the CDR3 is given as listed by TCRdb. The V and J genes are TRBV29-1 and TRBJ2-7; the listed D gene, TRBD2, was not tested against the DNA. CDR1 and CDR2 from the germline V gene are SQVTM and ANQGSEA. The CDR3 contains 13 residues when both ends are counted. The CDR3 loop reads CSPRTSGGPKTVP.

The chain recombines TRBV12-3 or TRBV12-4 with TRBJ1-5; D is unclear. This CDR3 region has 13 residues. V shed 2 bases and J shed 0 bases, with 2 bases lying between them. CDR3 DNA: TGTGCCAGCAGTTTATATAGCAATCAGCCCCAGCATTTT. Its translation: CASSLYSNQPQHF.

The CDR3 sequence is CASSLGLASETQYF. The CDR3 DNA sequence: TGTGCCAGCAGCTTAGGACTAGCCTCCGAGACCCAGTACTTC. The gene calls are TRBV11-2 and TRBJ2-5; 7 nucleotides agree with TRBD2. Germline V gives CDR1 SGHAT, CDR2 FQNNGV. With 1 base clipped from V and 5 bases from J, the junction kept 4 bases outside the gene matches. The CDR3 is 14 amino acids.

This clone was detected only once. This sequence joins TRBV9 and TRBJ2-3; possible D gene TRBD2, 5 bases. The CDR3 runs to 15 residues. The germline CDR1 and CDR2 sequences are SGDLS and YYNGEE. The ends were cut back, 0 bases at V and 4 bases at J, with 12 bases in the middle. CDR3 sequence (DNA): TGTGCCAGCAGCGTAGGGCCGACTACTTCAGATACGCAGTATTTT. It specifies CASSVGPTTSDTQYF.

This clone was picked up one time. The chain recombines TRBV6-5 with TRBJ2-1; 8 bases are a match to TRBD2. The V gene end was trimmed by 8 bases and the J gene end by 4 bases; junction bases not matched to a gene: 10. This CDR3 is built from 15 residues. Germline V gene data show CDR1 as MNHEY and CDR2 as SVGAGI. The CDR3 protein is CASGRTSGGYNEQFF. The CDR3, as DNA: TGTGCCAGCGGGAGAACTAGCGGCGGTTACAATGAGCAGTTCTTC.

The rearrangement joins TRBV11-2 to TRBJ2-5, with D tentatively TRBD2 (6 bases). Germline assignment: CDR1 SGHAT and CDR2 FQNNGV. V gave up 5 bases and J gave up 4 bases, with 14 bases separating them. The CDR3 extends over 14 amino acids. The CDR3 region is CASSDPGARETQYF. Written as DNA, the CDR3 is TGTGCCAGCAGCGACCCGGGAGCCCGAGAGACCCAGTACTTC.

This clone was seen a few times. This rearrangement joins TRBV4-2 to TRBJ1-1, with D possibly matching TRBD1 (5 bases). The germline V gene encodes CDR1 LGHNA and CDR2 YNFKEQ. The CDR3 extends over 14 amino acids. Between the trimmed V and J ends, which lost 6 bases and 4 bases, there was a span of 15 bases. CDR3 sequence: CASREGPIGTEAFF. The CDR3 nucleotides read TGTGCCAGCAGGGAGGGGCCCATTGGCACTGAAGCTTTCTTT.

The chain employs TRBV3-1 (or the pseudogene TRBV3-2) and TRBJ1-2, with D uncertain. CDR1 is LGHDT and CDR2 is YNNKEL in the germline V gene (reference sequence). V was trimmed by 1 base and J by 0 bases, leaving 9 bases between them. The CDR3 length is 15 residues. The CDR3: CASSQGSGSNYGYTF. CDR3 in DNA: TGTGCCAGCAGCCAAGGGTCAGGTTCTAACTATGGCTACACCTTC.

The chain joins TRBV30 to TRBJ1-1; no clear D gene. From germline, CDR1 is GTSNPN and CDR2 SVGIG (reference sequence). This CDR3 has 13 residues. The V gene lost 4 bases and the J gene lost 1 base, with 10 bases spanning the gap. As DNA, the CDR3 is TGTGCCTGGACGAGGACTTCGAACACTGAAGCTTTCTTT. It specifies CAWTRTSNTEAFF. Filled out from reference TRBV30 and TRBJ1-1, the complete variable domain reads SQTIHQWPATLVQPVGSPLSLECTVEGTSNPNLYWYRQAAGRGLQLLFYSVGIGQISSEVPQNLSASRPQDRQFILSSKKLLLSDSGFYLCAWTRTSNTEAFFGQGTRLTVV.

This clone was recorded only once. CDR3 sequence reads: CASSLEPVGRNQPQHF. For the CDR3, the DNA is TGTGCCAGCAGCTTGGAACCTGTTGGGAGGAATCAGCCCCAGCATTTT. The chain is built from TRBV5-5 and TRBJ1-5; the D is unclear. V was shortened by 0 bases and J by 4 bases, with 14 bases between the two germline ends. The CDR3 totals 16 residues. Germline values: CDR1 SGHKS, CDR2 YYEKEE (reference sequence).

The CDR3 bases are TGTGCCAGCAGCCAAGTGGCGGGGGGGCGAGGAGATACGCAGTATTTT. This gives the protein CASSQVAGGRGDTQYF. This chain connects TRBV3-1 (or the pseudogene TRBV3-2) to TRBJ2-3, with 9 bases matching TRBD2. In germline, CDR1 is LGHDT, CDR2 YNNKEL (reference sequence). J was trimmed by 5 bases and V by 1 base; bases with no gene match: 7. The CDR3 is 16 amino acids.

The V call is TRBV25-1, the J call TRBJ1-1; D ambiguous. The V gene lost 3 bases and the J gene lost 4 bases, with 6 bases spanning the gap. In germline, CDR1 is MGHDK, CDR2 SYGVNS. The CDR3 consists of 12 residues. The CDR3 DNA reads TGTGCCAGCAGTGAGCTCGGCACTGAAGCTTTCTTT. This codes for CASSELGTEAFF.

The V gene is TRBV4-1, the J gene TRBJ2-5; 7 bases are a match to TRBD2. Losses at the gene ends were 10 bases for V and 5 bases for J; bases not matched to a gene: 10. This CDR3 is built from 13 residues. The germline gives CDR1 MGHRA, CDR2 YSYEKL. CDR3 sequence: CATGWGGTETQYF. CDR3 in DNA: TGCGCCACCGGATGGGGGGGAACGGAGACCCAGTACTTC.